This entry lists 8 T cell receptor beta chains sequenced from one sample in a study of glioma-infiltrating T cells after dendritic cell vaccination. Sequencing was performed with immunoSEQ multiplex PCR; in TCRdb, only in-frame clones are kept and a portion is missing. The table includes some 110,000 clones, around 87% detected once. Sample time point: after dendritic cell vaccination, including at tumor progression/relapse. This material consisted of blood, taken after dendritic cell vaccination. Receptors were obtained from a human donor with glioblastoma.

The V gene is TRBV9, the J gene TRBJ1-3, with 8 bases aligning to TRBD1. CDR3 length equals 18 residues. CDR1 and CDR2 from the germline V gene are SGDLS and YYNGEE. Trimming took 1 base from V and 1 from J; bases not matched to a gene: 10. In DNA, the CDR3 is TGTGCCAGCAGCGTACAATCCTTCCAGGGGGCTTCTGGAAACACCATATATTTT. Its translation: CASSVQSFQGASGNTIYF.

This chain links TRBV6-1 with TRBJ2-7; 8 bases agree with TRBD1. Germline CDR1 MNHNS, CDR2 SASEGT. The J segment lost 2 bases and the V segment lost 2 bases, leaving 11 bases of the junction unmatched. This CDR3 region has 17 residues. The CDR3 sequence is CASSEYPRGPSPYEQYF. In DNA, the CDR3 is TGTGCCAGCAGTGAATACCCCAGGGGGCCTTCTCCCTACGAGCAGTACTTC.

The CDR3 DNA is TGCGCCAGCAGCCCGGCAGGGGAACACACTGAAGCTTTCTTT. This gives the protein CASSPAGEHTEAFF. The V gene is TRBV5-1, the J gene TRBJ1-1; D perhaps matches TRBD1 (6 bases). Germline V gene data show CDR1 as SGHRS and CDR2 as YFSETQ. CDR3 length: 14 residues. The V and J ends lost 4 bases and 3 bases respectively, with 13 bases between them.

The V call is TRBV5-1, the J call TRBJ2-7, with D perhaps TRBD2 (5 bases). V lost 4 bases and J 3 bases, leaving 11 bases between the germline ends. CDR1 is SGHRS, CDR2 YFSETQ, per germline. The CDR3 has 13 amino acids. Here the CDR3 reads CASSPDGDYEQYF. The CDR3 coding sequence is TGCGCCAGCAGCCCCGACGGGGACTACGAGCAGTACTTC.

CDR3 loop: CASSESGLTEAFF. Written as DNA, the CDR3 is TGTGCCAGCAGTGAATCAGGGCTCACTGAAGCTTTCTTT. The chain couples TRBV25-1 to TRBJ1-1; maybe TRBD1 (5 bases). This CDR3 contains 13 residues. Germline CDR1 is MGHDK and CDR2 is SYGVNS. V was trimmed by 1 base and J by 4 bases, leaving 7 bases between them. The variable domain in full, completed from reference TRBV25-1 and TRBJ1-1, reads EADIYQTPRYLVIGTGKKITLECSQTMGHDKMYWYQQDPGMELHLIHYSYGVNSTEKGDLSSESTVSRIRTEHFPLTLESARPSHTSQYLCASSESGLTEAFFGQGTRLTVV.

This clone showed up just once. The CDR3 region has the DNA TGTGCCAGCGGTAAGGATATGTACGAGCAGTACTTC. This sequence encodes CASGKDMYEQYF. This chain connects TRBV10-3 to TRBJ2-7; D gene ambiguous. This CDR3 has 12 amino acids. Trimming stripped 10 bases from V and 4 bases from J, with 14 bases between. CDR1 and CDR2 (germline): ENHRY, SYGVKD.

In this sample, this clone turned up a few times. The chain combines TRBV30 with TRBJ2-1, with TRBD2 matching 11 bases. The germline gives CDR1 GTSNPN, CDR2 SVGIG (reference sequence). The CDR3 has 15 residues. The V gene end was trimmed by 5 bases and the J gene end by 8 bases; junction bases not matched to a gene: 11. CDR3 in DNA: TGTGCCTGGGGAGGTGGGACTAGCGGACTGGATGAGCAGTTCTTC. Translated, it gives CAWGGGTSGLDEQFF.

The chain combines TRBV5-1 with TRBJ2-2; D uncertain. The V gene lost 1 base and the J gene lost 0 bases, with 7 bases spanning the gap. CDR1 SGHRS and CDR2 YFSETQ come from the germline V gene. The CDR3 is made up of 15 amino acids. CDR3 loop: CASSLPSANTGELFF. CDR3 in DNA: TGCGCCAGCAGCTTGCCCAGCGCGAACACCGGGGAGCTGTTTTTT.